This T cell receptor (beta chain) stems from a study of blood T cell repertoires in COVID-19. Study-level background: COVID-19 samples collected from the United States, Italy and Spain covered acute and convalescent phases.

CDR1 is MNHEY and CDR2 is SVGAGI in the germline V gene. The CDR3 totals 14 residues. Trimming at V came to 8 bases and at J to 3 bases, leaving 8 bases not matched to a gene. Original data processing: Amplification from reference gene primers served as the basis for estimated nucleated cell counts. Assay used: immunoSEQ multiplex PCR; TCRdb lists only in-frame clones, some missing. The DNA was the basis for D and trimming; V, J and clone size are from that table. Here the sample spans some 180,000 clones, about 86% being singletons. Participants were aged roughly 18 to 90 years from 20 to 30 US areas. Categorization into cohorts depended on clinical history that participants reported.

The TCR comes from a middle-aged woman in a cohort exposed to, infected with or recovered from COVID-19 (not recorded which). Input material: PBMCs or T cells enriched from blood (not recorded which). The gene calls are TRBV6-5 and TRBJ2-7; 9 nucleotides line up with TRBD2. CDR3 protein: CASGSAGGGYEQYF. CDR3 in DNA: TGTGCCAGCGGTAGTGCGGGAGGGGGCTACGAGCAGTACTTC.